The T cell receptor (beta chain) described here comes from a study of response to subunit inactivated influenza vaccine. Study-wide findings and caveats: That few new T cells are recruited by each seasonal influenza vaccination was the authors' suggestion.

Trimming cost V 5 bases and J 3 bases, with 11 bases left between them. Looked up from germline, CDR1 is SGHTA and CDR2 is FQGNSA. The CDR3 length is 14 residues. Concerning this clonotype itself: What it binds is unknown.

From the RT-PCR reads, TCRdb called clonotypes with MiXCR, one entry per CDR3 protein. The sample has roughly 650,000 distinct CDR3 sequences, about 15% seen once; the top ten hold roughly 10%. The receptor was isolated from a man aged 50 to 59 who received an inactivated influenza vaccine. The source material was PBMCs from blood, sampled roughly 12 days after vaccination. The chain joins TRBV7-2 to TRBJ2-1; D is possibly TRBD2 (6 bases). CDR3 nucleotide sequence: TGTGCCAGCAGCGCCAGGGACTTCTACAATGAGCAGTTCTTC. This sequence encodes CASSARDFYNEQFF.